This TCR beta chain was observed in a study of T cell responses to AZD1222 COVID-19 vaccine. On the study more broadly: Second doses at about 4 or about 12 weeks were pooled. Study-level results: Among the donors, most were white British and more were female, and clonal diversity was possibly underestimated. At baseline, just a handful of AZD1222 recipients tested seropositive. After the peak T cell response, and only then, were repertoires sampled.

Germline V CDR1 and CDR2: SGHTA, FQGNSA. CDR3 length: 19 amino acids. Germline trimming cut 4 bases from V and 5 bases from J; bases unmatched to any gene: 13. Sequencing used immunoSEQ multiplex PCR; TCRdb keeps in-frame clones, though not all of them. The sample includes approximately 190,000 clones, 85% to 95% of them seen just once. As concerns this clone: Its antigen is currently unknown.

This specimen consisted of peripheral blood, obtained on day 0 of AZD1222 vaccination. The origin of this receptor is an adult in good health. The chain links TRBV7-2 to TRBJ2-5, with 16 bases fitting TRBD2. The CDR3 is CASSSRPGLAGGPWETQYF. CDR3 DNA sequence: TGTGCCAGCAGCTCGCGCCCGGGACTAGCGGGGGGGCCGTGGGAGACCCAGTACTTC.